Shown below are 17 T cell receptor beta chains from a single sample sequenced in a study of T cell responses to AZD1222 COVID-19 vaccine. The data were produced by immunoSEQ multiplex PCR, yet TCRdb's version contains in-frame clones alone and is incomplete. The sample lists over 70,000 clones; almost 90% were seen once. The input for sequencing was peripheral blood, taken on day 0 of MenACWY control vaccination. The receptors were sampled from an adult in good health.

CDR3 in DNA: TGTGCCAGCAGCTCACAGGGACCGAACACCGGGGAGCTGTTTTTT. This gives the protein CASSSQGPNTGELFF. The rearrangement uses TRBV7-3 and TRBJ2-2; D is possibly TRBD1 (6 bases). CDR3 length: 15 residues. The V gene's germline CDR1 is SGHTA and CDR2 FQGTGA. The ends were cut back, 4 bases at V and 0 bases at J, with 9 bases in the middle.

This clone has only one observation. V gene TRBV20-1 combines with J gene TRBJ1-5, with TRBD1 matching over 7 bases. Per the germline V gene, CDR1 is DFQATT and CDR2 is SNEGSKA (reference sequence). With V trimmed by 3 bases and J by 0 bases, 2 bases remained unmatched. The CDR3 length is 14 residues. The CDR3 region is CSASAGGSNQPQHF. The CDR3 bases are TGCAGTGCTAGTGCAGGGGGTAGCAATCAGCCCCAGCATTTT.

This clone came up once. The V and J genes are TRBV9 and TRBJ1-1; 7 positions match TRBD1. V lost 0 bases and J lost 0; bases outside the gene matches: 8. This CDR3 spans 17 amino acids. Germline CDR1 is SGDLS and CDR2 is YYNGEE. Here the CDR3 DNA reads TGTGCCAGCAGCGTAGGAGGGGGCGTAATTTTGAACACTGAAGCTTTCTTT. Amino acids: CASSVGGGVILNTEAFF. The full variable domain, its missing parts supplied by reference TRBV9 and TRBJ1-1, is DSGVTQTPKHLITATGQRVTLRCSPRSGDLSVYWYQQSLDQGLQFLIQYYNGEERAKGNILERFSAQQFPDLHSELNLSSLELGDSALYFCASSVGGGVILNTEAFFGQGTRLTVV.

The chain combines TRBV6-5 with TRBJ1-5; possible D gene TRBD1, 6 bases. The V gene's germline CDR1 is MNHEY and CDR2 SVGAGI. CDR3 length: 14 amino acids. Trimming left V 2 bases short and J 5 bases short, with 10 bases between. This chain's CDR3 is CASSYDRNDQPQHF. The CDR3 DNA reads as TGTGCCAGCAGTTACGACAGGAACGATCAGCCCCAGCATTTT.

The chain is built from TRBV7-9 and TRBJ1-6, with D unclear. Deletions cut 6 bases from V and 5 bases from J, with 11 bases between. There are 14 residues in the CDR3. Per the germline V gene, CDR1 is SEHNR and CDR2 is FQNEAQ (reference sequence). The CDR3 spells CASRPSPNNSPLHF. DNA for the CDR3: TGTGCCAGCAGGCCGTCACCCAATAATTCACCCCTCCACTTT.

This clone was picked up one time. The chain joins TRBV28 to TRBJ1-1; a possible D gene is TRBD1 (6 bases). The CDR3 totals 15 residues. Germline V gene lookup returns CDR1 MDHEN and CDR2 SYDVKM. The V end was cut by 2 bases, the J end by 1 base, with 11 bases between. The DNA for the CDR3 is TGTGCCAGCAGTTTAGTGGGGGCGCGGAACACTGAAGCTTTCTTT. Translated, it gives CASSLVGARNTEAFF.

This rearrangement joins TRBV30 to TRBJ1-4, with TRBD1 identical over 10 bases. Germline assignment: CDR1 GTSNPN and CDR2 SVGIG (reference sequence). V lost 3 bases to trimming and J lost 8 bases; unmatched junction nucleotides: 9. CDR3 length equals 15 residues. As DNA, the CDR3 is TGTGCCTGGAGGGCCCGGGACAGGGGATGGGAAAAACTGTTTTTT. It translates to CAWRARDRGWEKLFF.

This chain connects TRBV7-9 to TRBJ1-4, with D unclear. V shed 3 bases and J shed 0 bases, with 17 bases lying between them. The CDR3 runs to 18 residues. In germline, CDR1 is SEHNR, CDR2 FQNEAQ (reference sequence). The CDR3, as DNA: TGTGCCAGCAGCTTCGGGCTGGGAGGCTTTGCAACTAATGAAAAACTGTTTTTT. Its protein product is CASSFGLGGFATNEKLFF.

This chain's CDR3 is CASSPPNGRGTLYGTQYF. In DNA, the CDR3 is TGTGCCAGCTCACCACCGAATGGGCGAGGGACACTTTATGGGACCCAGTACTTC. This sequence joins TRBV18 and TRBJ2-5, with D perhaps TRBD1 (6 bases). The V end lost 0 bases, the J end lost 7 bases, and 24 bases lay between the germline ends. This CDR3 region has 18 residues. Looked up from germline, CDR1 is KGHSH and CDR2 is LQKENI.

The chain is built from TRBV6-5 and TRBJ1-1; D gene uncertain. Per the germline V gene, CDR1 is MNHEY and CDR2 is SVGAGI. The CDR3 has 15 residues. V was trimmed by 4 bases and J by 0 bases, leaving 12 bases between them. Here the CDR3 DNA reads TGTGCCAGCAGTTCAAACCTAGAGTTGAACACTGAAGCTTTCTTT. Encoded protein: CASSSNLELNTEAFF.

This clone showed up just once. The gene calls are TRBV4-1 and TRBJ1-1; 10 bases match TRBD1. The trim removed 4 bases at V and 12 bases at J, leaving 8 bases unmatched. This CDR3 comprises 13 residues. Looked up from germline, CDR1 is MGHRA and CDR2 is YSYEKL. The CDR3 loop reads CASSLTTGGEPFF. CDR3 nucleotide sequence: TGCGCCAGCAGCCTAACGACAGGGGGCGAGCCTTTCTTT.

V gene TRBV7-9 combines with J gene TRBJ1-1; D is undetermined. Trimming removed 4 bases from V and 0 bases from J, with 12 bases in between. CDR1 and CDR2 from the germline V gene are SEHNR and FQNEAQ (reference sequence). The CDR3 is 15 amino acids. As DNA, the CDR3 is TGTGCCAGCAGCTCCGTTTGGCAGCTGAACACTGAAGCTTTCTTT. Translation gives CASSSVWQLNTEAFF.

The chain has TRBV10-3 and TRBJ2-1; either TRBD1 or TRBD2 may supply D (6 bases each). Trimming cost V 3 bases and J 7 bases, with 19 bases left between them. The CDR3 has 16 amino acids. Germline values: CDR1 ENHRY, CDR2 SYGVKD. CDR3 protein: CAISERDTREVNEQFF. CDR3 bases: TGTGCCATCAGTGAACGGGACACAAGGGAGGTTAATGAGCAGTTCTTC.

The rearrangement joins TRBV15 to TRBJ1-1; possibly TRBD1 for D (5 bases). Between the trimmed V and J ends, which lost 5 bases and 1 base, there was a span of 14 bases. The germline V gene has CDR1 LNHNV and CDR2 YYDKDF (reference sequence). The CDR3 extends over 15 amino acids. Here the CDR3 reads CATSRGPGENTEAFF. The CDR3 region has the DNA TGTGCCACCAGCCGGGGACCGGGAGAGAACACTGAAGCTTTCTTT.

J is TRBJ2-1 and V is TRBV3-1 (or the pseudogene TRBV3-2), with D possibly matching TRBD1 (5 bases). Germline V gives CDR1 LGHDT, CDR2 YNNKEL (reference sequence). V dropped 3 bases and J dropped 10 bases, with 10 bases sitting between them. The CDR3 sequence is 12 residues long. In nucleotides, the CDR3 is TGTGCCAGCAGCCACAGGGATTCCGAGCAGTTCTTC. It is translated as CASSHRDSEQFF.

This clone was observed a handful of times. V usage is TRBV5-1 and J usage is TRBJ1-4; 7 bases fit TRBD1. CDR3 length: 15 amino acids. J was trimmed by 6 bases and V by 0 bases; bases with no gene match: 5. CDR1 is SGHRS and CDR2 is YFSETQ in the germline V gene. The CDR3 DNA follows: TGCGCCAGCAGCTTGGAGGGGGCCAGGGATGAAAAACTGTTTTTT. Its protein is CASSLEGARDEKLFF. The variable domain in full, with the rest retrieved from reference TRBV5-1 and TRBJ1-4, is KAGVTQTPRYLIKTRGQQVTLSCSPISGHRSVSWYQQTPGQGLQFLFEYFSETQRNKGNFPGRFSGRQFSNSRSEMNVSTLELGDSALYLCASSLEGARDEKLFFGSGTQLSVL.

V usage is TRBV19 and J usage is TRBJ1-2; D gene uncertain. Germline V gene data show CDR1 as LNHDA and CDR2 as SQIVND (reference sequence). The CDR3 sequence is 14 residues long. Trimming left V 3 bases short and J 0 bases short, with 8 bases between. This CDR3 is CASSISASNYGYTF. DNA of the CDR3: TGTGCCAGTAGTATCTCGGCCTCTAACTATGGCTACACCTTC.